This T cell receptor (beta chain) was sequenced during a study of cytomegalovirus exposure and HLA in healthy donors. Study-wide background: The roughly 120 million unique TCR beta sequences, from roughly 170 million T cells, were found by an earlier analysis.

Germline V gene lookup returns CDR1 SQVTM and CDR2 ANQGSEA. Trimming pared 5 bases from V and 0 bases from J, leaving 8 bases between. The CDR3 loop spans 12 amino acids. The study's findings and limits: The study dropped some indistinguishable V segments, TRBV6-2 and TRBV6-3 among them.

In the case of this clone: Its target is not known.

It was with 60 Vbeta and 13 Jbeta primers that the PCR ran. Repertoires were generated with immunoSEQ multiplex PCR, while TCRdb's copy carries only in-frame clones and drops some. Here the sample spans about 150,000 clones, roughly 78% being singletons. Each donor was healthy, and each was a bone marrow donor. The chain recombines TRBV29-1 with TRBJ2-7, with D perhaps matching TRBD1 (6 bases). Sequencing was performed on PBMCs. The TCR sequence derives from a man aged 50-60 years in good health and CMV-seropositive. The CDR3 loop reads CSVWTVSYEQYF. In DNA, the CDR3 is TGCAGCGTTTGGACAGTCTCCTACGAGCAGTACTTC.